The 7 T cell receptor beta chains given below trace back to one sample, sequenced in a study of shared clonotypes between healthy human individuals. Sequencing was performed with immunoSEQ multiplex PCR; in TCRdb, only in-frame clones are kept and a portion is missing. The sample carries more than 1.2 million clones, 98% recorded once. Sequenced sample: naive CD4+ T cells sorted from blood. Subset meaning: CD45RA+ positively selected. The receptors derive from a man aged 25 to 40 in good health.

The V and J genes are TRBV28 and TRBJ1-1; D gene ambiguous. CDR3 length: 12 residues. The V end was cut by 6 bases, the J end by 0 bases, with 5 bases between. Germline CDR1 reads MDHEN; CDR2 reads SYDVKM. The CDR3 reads CASRGLNTEAFF. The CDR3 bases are TGTGCCAGCAGGGGTCTGAACACTGAAGCTTTCTTT. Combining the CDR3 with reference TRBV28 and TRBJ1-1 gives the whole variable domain DVKVTQSSRYLVKRTGEKVFLECVQDMDHENMFWYRQDPGLGLRLIYFSYDVKMKEKGDIPEGYSVSREKKERFSLILESASTNQTSMYLCASRGLNTEAFFGQGTRLTVV.

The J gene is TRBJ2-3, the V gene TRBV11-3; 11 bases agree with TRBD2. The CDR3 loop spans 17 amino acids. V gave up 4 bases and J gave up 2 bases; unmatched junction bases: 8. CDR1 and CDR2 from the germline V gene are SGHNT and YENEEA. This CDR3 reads CASSSGTSGAFTDTQYF. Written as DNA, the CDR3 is TGTGCCAGCAGCTCGGGGACTAGCGGCGCTTTCACAGATACGCAGTATTTT.

The CDR3 is CASSLGLASGELFF. The CDR3 DNA is TGTGCCAGCAGTTTAGGACTAGCTTCCGGGGAGCTGTTTTTT. This chain connects TRBV28 to TRBJ2-2; 8 bases line up with TRBD2. V dropped 2 bases and J dropped 6; count of bases not matched to a gene: 2. The germline gives CDR1 MDHEN, CDR2 SYDVKM. There are 14 residues in the CDR3.

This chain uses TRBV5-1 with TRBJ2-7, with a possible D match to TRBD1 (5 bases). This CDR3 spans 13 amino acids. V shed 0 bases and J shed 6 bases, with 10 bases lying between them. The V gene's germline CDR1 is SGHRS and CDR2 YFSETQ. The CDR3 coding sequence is TGCGCCAGCAGCTTGGGACAGCTCACCGAGCAGTACTTC. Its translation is CASSLGQLTEQYF.

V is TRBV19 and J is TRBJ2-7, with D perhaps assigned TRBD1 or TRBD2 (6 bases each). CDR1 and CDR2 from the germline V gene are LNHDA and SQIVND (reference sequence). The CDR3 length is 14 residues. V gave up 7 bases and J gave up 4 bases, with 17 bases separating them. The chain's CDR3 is CASTPDTGAYEQYF. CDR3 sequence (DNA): TGTGCCAGTACCCCGGACACGGGGGCATACGAGCAGTACTTC.

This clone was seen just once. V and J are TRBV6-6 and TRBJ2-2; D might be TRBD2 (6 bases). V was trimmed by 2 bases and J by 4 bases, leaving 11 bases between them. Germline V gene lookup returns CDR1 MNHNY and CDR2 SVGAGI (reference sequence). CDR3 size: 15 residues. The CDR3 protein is CASSYGSGSTGELFF. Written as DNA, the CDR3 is TGTGCCAGCAGTTACGGTAGCGGAAGCACCGGGGAGCTGTTTTTT.

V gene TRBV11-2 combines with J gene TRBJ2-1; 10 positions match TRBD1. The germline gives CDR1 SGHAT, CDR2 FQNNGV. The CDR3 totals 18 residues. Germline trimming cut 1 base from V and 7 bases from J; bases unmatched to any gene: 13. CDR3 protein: CASSLGVFGTGAGNEQFF. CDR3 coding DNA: TGTGCCAGCAGCTTAGGGGTGTTCGGGACAGGGGCGGGGAATGAGCAGTTCTTC.